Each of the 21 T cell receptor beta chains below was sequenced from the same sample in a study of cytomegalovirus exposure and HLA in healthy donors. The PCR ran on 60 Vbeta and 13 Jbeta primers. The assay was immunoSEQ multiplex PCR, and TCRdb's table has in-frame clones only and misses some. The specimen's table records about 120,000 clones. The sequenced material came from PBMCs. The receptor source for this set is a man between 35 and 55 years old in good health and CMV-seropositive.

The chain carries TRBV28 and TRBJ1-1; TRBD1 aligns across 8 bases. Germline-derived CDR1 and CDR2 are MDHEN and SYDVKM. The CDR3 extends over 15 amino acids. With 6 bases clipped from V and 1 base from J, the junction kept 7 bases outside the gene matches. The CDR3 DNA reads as TGTGCCAGCAGCCCTCACAGGGGGGGGAACACTGAAGCTTTCTTT. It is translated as CASSPHRGGNTEAFF.

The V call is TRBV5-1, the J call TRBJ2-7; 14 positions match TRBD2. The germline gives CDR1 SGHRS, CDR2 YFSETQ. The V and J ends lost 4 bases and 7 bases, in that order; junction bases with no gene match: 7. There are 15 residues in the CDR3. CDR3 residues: CASSPGLAGAGEQYF. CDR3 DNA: TGCGCCAGCAGCCCGGGACTAGCGGGAGCGGGTGAGCAGTACTTC.

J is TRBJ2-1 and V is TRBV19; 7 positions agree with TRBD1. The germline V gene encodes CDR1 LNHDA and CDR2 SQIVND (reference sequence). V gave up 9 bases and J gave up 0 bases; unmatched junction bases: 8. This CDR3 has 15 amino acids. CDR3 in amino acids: CASQGDRSSYNEQFF. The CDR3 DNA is TGTGCCAGCCAGGGGGACCGAAGCTCCTACAATGAGCAGTTCTTC.

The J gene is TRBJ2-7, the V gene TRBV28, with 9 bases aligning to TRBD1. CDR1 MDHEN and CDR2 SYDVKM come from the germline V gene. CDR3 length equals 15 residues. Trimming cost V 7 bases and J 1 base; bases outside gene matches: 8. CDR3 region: CASKYGTGLSYEQYF. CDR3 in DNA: TGTGCCAGCAAATATGGGACAGGGCTTTCCTACGAGCAGTACTTC.

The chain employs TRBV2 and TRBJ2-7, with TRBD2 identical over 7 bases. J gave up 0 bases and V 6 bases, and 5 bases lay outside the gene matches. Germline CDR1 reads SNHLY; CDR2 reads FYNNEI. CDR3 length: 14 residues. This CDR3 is CASRWEGSSYEQYF. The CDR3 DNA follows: TGTGCCAGCAGATGGGAGGGAAGCTCCTACGAGCAGTACTTC.

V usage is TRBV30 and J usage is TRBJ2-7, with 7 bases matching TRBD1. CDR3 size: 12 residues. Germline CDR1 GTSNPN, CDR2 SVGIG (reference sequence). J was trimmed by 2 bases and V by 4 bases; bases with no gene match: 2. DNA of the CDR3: TGTGCCTGGAAACAGGGGACCTACGAGCAGTACTTC. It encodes CAWKQGTYEQYF.

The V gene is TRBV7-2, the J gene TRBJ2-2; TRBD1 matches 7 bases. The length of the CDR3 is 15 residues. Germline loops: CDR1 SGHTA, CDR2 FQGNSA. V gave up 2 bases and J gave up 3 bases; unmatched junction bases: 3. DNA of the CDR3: TGTGCCAGCAGCTTATTCCAGGGGGACACCGGGGAGCTGTTTTTT. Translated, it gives CASSLFQGDTGELFF.

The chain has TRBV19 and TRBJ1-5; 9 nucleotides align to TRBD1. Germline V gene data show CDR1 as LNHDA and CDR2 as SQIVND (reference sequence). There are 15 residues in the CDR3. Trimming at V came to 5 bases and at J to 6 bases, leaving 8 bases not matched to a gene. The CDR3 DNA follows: TGTGCCAGTAGTTGGGGACAGGGAGGGTCTCAGCCCCAGCATTTT. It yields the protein CASSWGQGGSQPQHF.

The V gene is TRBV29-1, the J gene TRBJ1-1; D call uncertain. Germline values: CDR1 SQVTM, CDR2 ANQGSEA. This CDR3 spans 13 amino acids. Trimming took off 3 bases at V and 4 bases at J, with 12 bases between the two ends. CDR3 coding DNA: TGCAGCGTTGATCGGGAATGGAGCACTGAAGCTTTCTTT. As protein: CSVDREWSTEAFF.

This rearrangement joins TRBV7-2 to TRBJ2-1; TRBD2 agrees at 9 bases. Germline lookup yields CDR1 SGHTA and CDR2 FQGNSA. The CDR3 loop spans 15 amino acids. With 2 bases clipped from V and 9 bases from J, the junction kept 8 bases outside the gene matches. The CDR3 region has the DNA TGTGCCAGCAGCTTAATAGCGGGAGTTTCTGGTGAGCAGTTCTTC. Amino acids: CASSLIAGVSGEQFF.

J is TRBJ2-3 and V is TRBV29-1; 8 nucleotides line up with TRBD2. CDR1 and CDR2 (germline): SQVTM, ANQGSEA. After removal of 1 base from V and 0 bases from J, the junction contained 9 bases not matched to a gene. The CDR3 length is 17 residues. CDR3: CSVEGAGARISTDTQYF. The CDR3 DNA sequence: TGCAGCGTTGAAGGAGCGGGGGCGCGGATCAGCACAGATACGCAGTATTTT.

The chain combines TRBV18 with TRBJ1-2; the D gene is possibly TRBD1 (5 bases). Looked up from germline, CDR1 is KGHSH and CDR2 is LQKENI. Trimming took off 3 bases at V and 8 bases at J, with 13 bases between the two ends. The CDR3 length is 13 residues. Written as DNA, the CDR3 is TGTGCCAGCTCACCGGTGCTAACAGGCGGCTACACCTTC. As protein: CASSPVLTGGYTF.

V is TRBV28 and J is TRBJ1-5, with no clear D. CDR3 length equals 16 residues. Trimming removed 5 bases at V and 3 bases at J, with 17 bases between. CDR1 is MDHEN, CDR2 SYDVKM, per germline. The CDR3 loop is CASSRTPEVTNQPQHF. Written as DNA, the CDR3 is TGTGCCAGCAGTAGAACCCCGGAGGTTACCAATCAGCCCCAGCATTTT.

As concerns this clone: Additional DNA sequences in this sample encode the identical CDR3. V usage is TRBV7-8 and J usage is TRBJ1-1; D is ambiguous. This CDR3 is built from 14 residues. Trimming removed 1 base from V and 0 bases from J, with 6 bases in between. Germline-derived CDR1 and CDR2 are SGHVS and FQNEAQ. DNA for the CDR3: TGTGCCAGCAGCTTAGGCGGAATGAACACTGAAGCTTTCTTT. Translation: CASSLGGMNTEAFF.

CDR3 DNA: TGTGCCAGCAGCGTAGGAGGGAGGGGGACCGGGACTAGCTACAATGAGCAGTTCTTC. Protein sequence: CASSVGGRGTGTSYNEQFF. The V and J genes are TRBV9 and TRBJ2-1; TRBD2 matches at 8 bases. V lost 0 bases and J lost 3; bases outside the gene matches: 14. Germline lookup yields CDR1 SGDLS and CDR2 YYNGEE. The CDR3 has 19 amino acids.

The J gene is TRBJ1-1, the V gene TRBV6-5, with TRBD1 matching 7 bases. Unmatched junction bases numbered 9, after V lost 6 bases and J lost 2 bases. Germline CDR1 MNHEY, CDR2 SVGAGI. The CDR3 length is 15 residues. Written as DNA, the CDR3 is TGTGCCAGCAGGGCCCAGGGACAGAAAAACACTGAAGCTTTCTTT. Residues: CASRAQGQKNTEAFF.

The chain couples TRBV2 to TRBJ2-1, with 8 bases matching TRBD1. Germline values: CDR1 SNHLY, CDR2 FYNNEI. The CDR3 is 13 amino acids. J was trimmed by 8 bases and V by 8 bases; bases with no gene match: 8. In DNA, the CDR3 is TGTGCCAGCGGGGACAGGCGCCAGGATGAGCAGTTCTTC. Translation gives CASGDRRQDEQFF.

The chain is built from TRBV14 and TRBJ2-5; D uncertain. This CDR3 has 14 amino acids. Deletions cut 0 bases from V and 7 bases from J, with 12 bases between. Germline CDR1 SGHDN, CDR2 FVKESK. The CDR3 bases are TGTGCCAGCAGCCAAGAAGAGACATTTTTGACCCAGTACTTC. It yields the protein CASSQEETFLTQYF.

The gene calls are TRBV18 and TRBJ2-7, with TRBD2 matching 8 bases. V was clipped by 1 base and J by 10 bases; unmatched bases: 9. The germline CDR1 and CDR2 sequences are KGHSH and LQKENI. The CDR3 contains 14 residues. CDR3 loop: CASSPLSLAGSQYF. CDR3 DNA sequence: TGTGCCAGCTCACCACTTTCCTTAGCGGGAAGTCAGTACTTC. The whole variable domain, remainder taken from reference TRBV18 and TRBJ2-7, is NAGVMQNPRHLVRRRGQEARLRCSPMKGHSHVYWYRQLPEEGLKFMVYLQKENIIDESGMPKERFSAEFPKEGPSILRIQQVVRGDSAAYFCASSPLSLAGSQYFGPGTRLTVT.

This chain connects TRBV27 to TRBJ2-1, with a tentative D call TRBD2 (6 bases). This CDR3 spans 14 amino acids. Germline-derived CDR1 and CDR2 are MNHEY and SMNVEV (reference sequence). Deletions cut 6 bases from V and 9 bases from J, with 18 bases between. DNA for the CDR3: TGTGCCAGCAGAGACGGACTATTAACCAGTGAGCAGTTCTTC. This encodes CASRDGLLTSEQFF.

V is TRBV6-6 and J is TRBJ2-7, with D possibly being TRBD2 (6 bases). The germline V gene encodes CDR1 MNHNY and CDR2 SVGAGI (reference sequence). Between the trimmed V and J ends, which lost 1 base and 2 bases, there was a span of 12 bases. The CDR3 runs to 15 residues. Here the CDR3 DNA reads TGTGCCAGCAGTTACTTCGGCGGGGCAGCCTACGAGCAGTACTTC. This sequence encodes CASSYFGGAAYEQYF.